This T cell receptor (beta chain) was documented in a study of T cells expressing NK-cell markers. TCRdb reprocessed the 5' RACE reads and keeps a single row for each CDR3 protein, giving no DNA. The sample has some 460,000 distinct CDR3 sequences, and its top ten clones hold approximately 1.5%. Germline V gene sequence: CDR1 SGHRS, CDR2 YFSETQ. The CDR3 sequence is 15 residues long. The sequence derives from a woman aged 50 to 60 in good health. Sequences were obtained from blood T cells: a sorted CD56 or NKG2C T cell subset, CD4+ or CD8+ T cells, or bulk PBMC T cells (not recorded which). The chain couples TRBV5-1 to TRBJ1-6; TCRdb lists TRBD1, though no DNA is available to test this call. CDR3 region: CASSLVGGVGSPLHF.